These 10 T cell receptor beta chains were all obtained from the same sample, sequenced in a study of T-cell memory formation after mild COVID-19. TCRdb itself ran the 5' RACE reads through MiXCR, one entry per CDR3 protein. The sample yields about 160,000 distinct CDR3 sequences, 31% seen once. The source material was PBMCs or a T cell subset sorted from them (not recorded which). These TCRs come from an adult woman who had mild COVID-19 (a few samples of this study predate the infection). Cell type and time point are not known.

This clonotype was detected only a few times. This rearrangement joins TRBV6-2 or TRBV6-3 to TRBJ2-1; TRBD2 aligns across 12 bases. The CDR3 loop spans 18 amino acids. V lost 7 bases, J lost 3 bases, and 13 bases stayed unmatched. The germline CDR1 and CDR2 sequences are MNHEY and SVGEGT. As DNA, the CDR3 is TGTGCCAGCATCCCCGGGCCCCGACTAGCGGGAGACTACAATGAGCAGTTCTTC. This encodes CASIPGPRLAGDYNEQFF.

This chain joins TRBV6-2 or TRBV6-3 and TRBJ1-1; D is ambiguous. V was shortened by 4 bases and J by 1 base, with 1 base between the two germline ends. The CDR3 is 11 residues long. CDR1 MNHEY and CDR2 SVGEGT come from the germline V gene. The CDR3 sequence is CASSSNTEAFF. CDR3 DNA sequence: TGTGCCAGCAGTTCGAACACTGAAGCTTTCTTT.

This clonotype was seen a handful of times. V and J are TRBV5-1 and TRBJ2-2, with D maybe TRBD2 (5 bases). Per the germline V gene, CDR1 is SGHRS and CDR2 is YFSETQ. This CDR3 is built from 15 residues. Trimming removed 4 bases from V and 3 bases from J, with 13 bases in between. CDR3 protein: CASSALAADTGELFF. As DNA, the CDR3 is TGCGCCAGCAGCGCCCTAGCCGCGGACACCGGGGAGCTGTTTTTT.

This clonotype has only a few counts. This chain connects TRBV5-1 to TRBJ1-4; 9 bases map to TRBD1. CDR1 and CDR2 (germline): SGHRS, YFSETQ. J was trimmed by 14 bases and V by 3 bases; bases with no gene match: 20. This CDR3 has 17 amino acids. CDR3 DNA sequence: TGCGCCAGCAGCTACGAACTACAGGGGGCGAACGGTGCGACGCTGTTTTTT. Protein sequence: CASSYELQGANGATLFF.

This clonotype occurred a few times. The V and J genes are TRBV7-9 and TRBJ2-2; D ambiguous. V was trimmed by 2 bases and J by 4 bases, leaving 8 bases between them. Looked up from germline, CDR1 is SEHNR and CDR2 is FQNEAQ (reference sequence). The CDR3 contains 14 residues. The CDR3 nucleotides are TGTGCCAGCAGCTTAAGAGGCTTCACCGGGGAGCTGTTTTTT. Amino acids: CASSLRGFTGELFF.

This clonotype was counted between two and nine times. The chain links TRBV5-1 to TRBJ2-1; 12 nucleotides align to TRBD2. This CDR3 is 15 amino acids long. Trimming at V came to 7 bases and at J to 10 bases, leaving 12 bases not matched to a gene. Germline lookup yields CDR1 SGHRS and CDR2 YFSETQ. The CDR3 protein is CASFDRLAGEKEQFF. CDR3 sequence (DNA): TGCGCCAGCTTCGACCGACTAGCGGGAGAGAAGGAGCAGTTCTTC.

This clonotype was picked up a small number of times. The chain couples TRBV12-3 or TRBV12-4 to TRBJ2-1; 11 positions agree with TRBD2. The CDR3 totals 13 residues. With V trimmed by 6 bases and J by 8 bases, 3 bases remained unmatched. CDR3 DNA: TGTGCCAGCAGGCTACTAGCGGGGGATGAGCAGTTCTTC. It translates to CASRLLAGDEQFF.

This clonotype was counted between two and nine times. The V and J genes are TRBV7-2 and TRBJ1-1; D might be TRBD1 (6 bases). Germline CDR1 and CDR2: SGHTA and FQGNSA. The CDR3 totals 15 residues. V lost 5 bases and J lost 0, with 13 bases in between. CDR3 region: CASSVQGQMNTEAFF. CDR3 bases: TGTGCCAGCAGCGTCCAAGGACAGATGAACACTGAAGCTTTCTTT. The full variable domain, with the rest looked up from reference TRBV7-2 and TRBJ1-1, is GAGVSQSPSNKVTEKGKDVELRCDPISGHTALYWYRQSLGQGLEFLIYFQGNSAPDKSGLPSDRFSAERTGGSVSTLTIQRTQQEDSAVYLCASSVQGQMNTEAFFGQGTRLTVV.

This clonotype was picked up a small number of times. V and J are TRBV20-1 and TRBJ1-5, with a tentative D call TRBD1 (6 bases). The ends were cut back, 3 bases at V and 5 bases at J, with 17 bases in the middle. In germline, CDR1 is DFQATT, CDR2 SNEGSKA (reference sequence). This CDR3 contains 15 residues. The CDR3 nucleotides are TGCAGTGCTAGCCGGGGGGCAGGGGTAGATCAGCCCCAGCATTTT. Its protein is CSASRGAGVDQPQHF.

The chain is built from TRBV14 and TRBJ2-3; D not certain. The ends were cut back, 0 bases at V and 4 bases at J, with 11 bases in the middle. This CDR3 is built from 15 residues. Germline-derived CDR1 and CDR2 are SGHDN and FVKESK. CDR3 nucleotide sequence: TGTGCCAGCAGCCAAGAAATGTTAGCCTCAGATACGCAGTATTTT. Residues: CASSQEMLASDTQYF.